Presented here are 26 T cell receptor beta chains from one specimen sequenced in a study of blood T cell repertoires in COVID-19. The method was immunoSEQ multiplex PCR; TCRdb's version includes in-frame clones alone and lacks a portion of them. There are around 110,000 clones in the sample; around four fifths occur only once, and less than 8% lies in the top ten. The sequencing sample was made of peripheral blood. The source of these receptors is a man between 65 and 85 years old with active or convalescent COVID-19.

The J gene is TRBJ2-5, the V gene TRBV25-1, with 8 nucleotides matching TRBD2. V was clipped by 1 base and J by 4 bases; unmatched bases: 11. Germline V gene sequence: CDR1 MGHDK, CDR2 SYGVNS. The CDR3 contains 17 residues. In nucleotides, the CDR3 is TGTGCCAGCAGTGAATTTTCCTCGGGGGGGGTGAGAGAGACCCAGTACTTC. Amino acids: CASSEFSSGGVRETQYF.

DNA of the CDR3: TGCGCCAGCAGCCGAACAGGGGATTCTTATGGCTACACCTTC. The encoded protein is CASSRTGDSYGYTF. V usage is TRBV5-1 and J usage is TRBJ1-2, with 7 bases that match TRBD1. Germline CDR1 and CDR2: SGHRS and YFSETQ. CDR3 length: 14 amino acids. With 4 bases clipped from V and 5 bases from J, the junction kept 8 bases outside the gene matches.

The V and J genes are TRBV18 and TRBJ1-2, with 9 nucleotides matching TRBD1. The V segment lost 3 bases and the J segment 2 bases; nucleotides outside the gene matches: 7. Germline lookup yields CDR1 KGHSH and CDR2 LQKENI. This CDR3 region has 16 residues. In DNA, the CDR3 is TGTGCCAGCTCACCTATATCGACAGGGGGGAACTATGGCTACACCTTC. Residues: CASSPISTGGNYGYTF. Using reference TRBV18 and TRBJ1-2 for the parts outside the CDR3, the full variable domain is NAGVMQNPRHLVRRRGQEARLRCSPMKGHSHVYWYRQLPEEGLKFMVYLQKENIIDESGMPKERFSAEFPKEGPSILRIQQVVRGDSAAYFCASSPISTGGNYGYTFGSGTRLTVV.

The chain combines TRBV7-9 with TRBJ2-7; the match to TRBD1 covers 8 bases. Looked up from germline, CDR1 is SEHNR and CDR2 is FQNEAQ (reference sequence). The CDR3 is 13 residues long. The trim removed 6 bases at V and 3 bases at J, leaving 4 bases unmatched. In DNA form, the CDR3 reads TGTGCCAGCAGTTTGACAGGGGACTACGAGCAGTACTTC. Its protein product is CASSLTGDYEQYF.

The chain uses TRBV19 and TRBJ2-2; TRBD1 agrees at 11 bases. Germline values: CDR1 LNHDA, CDR2 SQIVND (reference sequence). The CDR3 length is 15 residues. Trimming removed 6 bases from V and 6 bases from J; junction bases left unmatched: 6. CDR3 amino acids: CASSPGQGAAGELFF. For the CDR3, the DNA is TGTGCCAGTAGCCCCGGACAGGGGGCCGCCGGGGAGCTGTTTTTT.

This chain uses TRBV7-9 with TRBJ2-7; 9 bases fit TRBD1. The CDR3 sequence is 14 residues long. Germline V gives CDR1 SEHNR, CDR2 FQNEAQ (reference sequence). Trimming removed 2 bases from V and 4 bases from J; junction bases left unmatched: 3. This CDR3 reads CASSLNRGPYEQYF. CDR3 nucleotides: TGTGCCAGCAGCTTAAACAGGGGGCCGTACGAGCAGTACTTC. The variable domain in full, with the rest retrieved from reference TRBV7-9 and TRBJ2-7, is DTGVSQNPRHKITKRGQNVTFRCDPISEHNRLYWYRQTLGQGPEFLTYFQNEAQLEKSRLLSDRFSAERPKGSFSTLEIQRTEQGDSAMYLCASSLNRGPYEQYFGPGTRLTVT.

The chain recombines TRBV28 with TRBJ1-1; D is unclear. The V and J ends lost 4 bases and 0 bases respectively, with 15 bases between them. Germline loops: CDR1 MDHEN, CDR2 SYDVKM. There are 16 residues in the CDR3. The CDR3 sequence is CASSSPRHFMNTEAFF. DNA for the CDR3: TGTGCCAGCAGTTCCCCCAGGCACTTCATGAACACTGAAGCTTTCTTT.

V gene TRBV5-1 combines with J gene TRBJ1-4; 12 bases are a match to TRBD1. J was trimmed by 8 bases and V by 2 bases; bases with no gene match: 10. The CDR3 runs to 17 residues. Looked up from germline, CDR1 is SGHRS and CDR2 is YFSETQ. The CDR3, as DNA: TGCGCCAGCAGCTTACCTATGGGACAGGGGGCGCGAGAAAAACTGTTTTTT. Translating it yields CASSLPMGQGAREKLFF.

V gene TRBV4-1 combines with J gene TRBJ1-1; 7 bases are shared with TRBD1. Germline CDR1 is MGHRA and CDR2 is YSYEKL. The CDR3 totals 14 residues. V shed 0 bases and J 3 bases; nucleotides not matched to a gene: 1. In DNA form, the CDR3 reads TGCGCCAGCAGCCAAGACAGGGGGGACACTGAAGCTTTCTTT. As protein: CASSQDRGDTEAFF.

The CDR3 DNA sequence: TGTGCCAGCAGCTTGGGACAGAAAAATTCACCCCTCCACTTT. This sequence encodes CASSLGQKNSPLHF. The chain links TRBV5-4 to TRBJ1-6, with a tentative D call TRBD1 (5 bases). The germline V gene has CDR1 SGHNT and CDR2 YYREEE (reference sequence). This CDR3 comprises 14 residues. With 0 bases removed from V and 7 bases from J, the gap between germline ends came to 8 bases.

The chain recombines TRBV28 with TRBJ1-2, with 7 bases matching TRBD1. J lost 3 bases, V lost 2 bases, and 12 bases had no gene match. This CDR3 contains 17 residues. Germline values: CDR1 MDHEN, CDR2 SYDVKM. The DNA of the CDR3 is TGTGCCAGCAGTTTAACCGCGTTGTGGCAGGGGGACTATGGCTACACCTTC. It yields the protein CASSLTALWQGDYGYTF.

The V gene is TRBV7-2, the J gene TRBJ1-5; possible D gene TRBD1, 5 bases. In germline, CDR1 is SGHTA, CDR2 FQGNSA. Trimming pared 3 bases from V and 4 bases from J, leaving 7 bases between. This CDR3 has 13 amino acids. The CDR3 loop is CASSFKGNQPQHF. Written as DNA, the CDR3 is TGTGCCAGCAGCTTTAAGGGGAATCAGCCCCAGCATTTT.

The rearrangement uses TRBV11-3 and TRBJ2-5; 7 bases fit TRBD2. Trimming cost V 5 bases and J 1 base; bases outside gene matches: 10. Germline V gene lookup returns CDR1 SGHNT and CDR2 YENEEA. This CDR3 spans 16 amino acids. The CDR3 DNA follows: TGTGCCAGCAGCCTGCCCCCAGCGGGGCCCCAAGAGACCCAGTACTTC. It codes for CASSLPPAGPQETQYF.

The chain recombines TRBV20-1 with TRBJ1-6, with D possibly TRBD1 on 6 matching bases. The germline gives CDR1 DFQATT, CDR2 SNEGSKA (reference sequence). Trimming removed 3 bases from V and 7 bases from J, with 13 bases in between. The CDR3 covers 14 residues. Here the CDR3 DNA reads TGCAGTGCTAGTAGGGGACAAGTCAATTCACCCCTCCACTTT. Translated, it gives CSASRGQVNSPLHF.

The chain combines TRBV25-1 with TRBJ1-5; D ambiguous. The V and J ends lost 3 bases and 3 bases respectively, with 9 bases between them. Germline CDR1 MGHDK, CDR2 SYGVNS. The CDR3 length is 14 residues. In DNA form, the CDR3 reads TGTGCCAGCAGTGAGACGGGATACAATCAGCCCCAGCATTTT. Its protein product is CASSETGYNQPQHF.

The V gene is TRBV19, the J gene TRBJ2-3; D is possibly TRBD1 (6 bases). Germline CDR1 reads LNHDA; CDR2 reads SQIVND (reference sequence). The CDR3 runs 16 residues. The V gene lost 4 bases and the J gene lost 3 bases, with 17 bases spanning the gap. The CDR3 region has the DNA TGTGCCAGTAGTACTGACACAGGGATGGGTACAGATACGCAGTATTTT. This gives the protein CASSTDTGMGTDTQYF.

This chain links TRBV4-1 with TRBJ1-4; D gene unclear. The CDR3 is 14 amino acids. The V gene lost 1 base and the J gene lost 3 bases, with 6 bases spanning the gap. Looked up from germline, CDR1 is MGHRA and CDR2 is YSYEKL. The CDR3 DNA sequence: TGCGCCAGCAGCCAAGCCCTAGCTAATGAAAAACTGTTTTTT. Encoded protein: CASSQALANEKLFF.

V gene TRBV12-3 or TRBV12-4 combines with J gene TRBJ2-5; D is unresolved. The CDR3 runs to 13 residues. The V gene lost 3 bases and the J gene lost 5 bases, with 10 bases spanning the gap. The CDR3 here is CASSFFAAETQYF. For the CDR3, the DNA is TGTGCCAGCAGTTTCTTTGCGGCTGAGACCCAGTACTTC.

The chain has TRBV7-2 and TRBJ2-1; weak D call: TRBD2 (5 bases). The CDR3 is made up of 15 amino acids. Germline loops: CDR1 SGHTA, CDR2 FQGNSA. With 3 bases removed from V and 8 bases from J, the gap between germline ends came to 17 bases. The CDR3 loop reads CASSLAARVGDEQFF. CDR3 in DNA: TGTGCCAGCAGCTTGGCGGCGCGGGTGGGCGATGAGCAGTTCTTC.

The V gene is TRBV25-1, the J gene TRBJ1-1, with D tentatively TRBD1 (6 bases). Germline V CDR1 and CDR2: MGHDK, SYGVNS. Trimming cost V 4 bases and J 11 bases, with 17 bases left between them. The CDR3 has 13 amino acids. The CDR3 loop is CASSVPGVGWAFF. CDR3 nucleotide sequence: TGTGCCAGCAGTGTACCAGGGGTTGGGTGGGCTTTCTTT.

The CDR3 protein is CSGGTGDGNQPQHF. CDR3 nucleotide sequence: TGCAGCGGAGGGACAGGGGACGGCAATCAGCCCCAGCATTTT. This rearrangement joins TRBV29-1 to TRBJ1-5, with 10 nucleotides matching TRBD1. Germline lookup yields CDR1 SQVTM and CDR2 ANQGSEA. V dropped 7 bases and J dropped 2; count of bases not matched to a gene: 5. There are 14 residues in the CDR3.

The chain recombines TRBV7-9 with TRBJ2-7; a weak D match, TRBD1 (6 bases). The V end lost 5 bases, the J end lost 1 base, and 9 bases lay between the germline ends. The CDR3 spans 13 residues. Germline assignment: CDR1 SEHNR and CDR2 FQNEAQ (reference sequence). The CDR3, as DNA: TGTGCCAGCAGCCCAGGACAGTCCTACGAGCAGTACTTC. Amino acid sequence: CASSPGQSYEQYF.

V gene TRBV28 combines with J gene TRBJ2-2; D not resolved. Per the germline V gene, CDR1 is MDHEN and CDR2 is SYDVKM. The CDR3 consists of 14 residues. V lost 2 bases and J lost 4, with 8 bases in between. The CDR3 DNA follows: TGTGCCAGCAGTTTACTGCGGAGCACCGGGGAGCTGTTTTTT. This gives the protein CASSLLRSTGELFF. Supplemented by reference TRBV28 and TRBJ2-2, the full variable domain reads DVKVTQSSRYLVKRTGEKVFLECVQDMDHENMFWYRQDPGLGLRLIYFSYDVKMKEKGDIPEGYSVSREKKERFSLILESASTNQTSMYLCASSLLRSTGELFFGEGSRLTVL.

The chain carries TRBV6-5 and TRBJ2-1; 7 bases agree with TRBD2. Germline V gene data show CDR1 as MNHEY and CDR2 as SVGAGI. With 8 bases clipped from V and 9 bases from J, the junction kept 16 bases outside the gene matches. The length of the CDR3 is 15 residues. The CDR3 DNA follows: TGTGCCAGCGGATACAGCGGGAAAGGCTTTGGTGAGCAGTTCTTC. As protein: CASGYSGKGFGEQFF.

The V call is TRBV11-1, the J call TRBJ1-6, with 10 bases matching TRBD1. The ends lost 5 bases at V and 7 bases at J; junction bases unmatched: 2. The CDR3 is made up of 14 amino acids. Germline lookup yields CDR1 SGHAT and CDR2 FQDESV (reference sequence). CDR3 bases: TGTGCCAGCAGCGACAGGGGGCAGAATTCACCCCTCCACTTT. Its translation: CASSDRGQNSPLHF.

The chain couples TRBV3-1 (or the pseudogene TRBV3-2) to TRBJ2-3, with TRBD2 identical over 11 bases. The CDR3 is 16 amino acids. With V trimmed by 4 bases and J by 3 bases, 6 bases remained unmatched. The V gene's germline CDR1 is LGHDT and CDR2 YNNKEL (reference sequence). Here the CDR3 reads CASSLRLAGGTDTQYF. DNA of the CDR3: TGTGCCAGCAGCCTCAGGTTAGCGGGAGGGACAGATACGCAGTATTTT.